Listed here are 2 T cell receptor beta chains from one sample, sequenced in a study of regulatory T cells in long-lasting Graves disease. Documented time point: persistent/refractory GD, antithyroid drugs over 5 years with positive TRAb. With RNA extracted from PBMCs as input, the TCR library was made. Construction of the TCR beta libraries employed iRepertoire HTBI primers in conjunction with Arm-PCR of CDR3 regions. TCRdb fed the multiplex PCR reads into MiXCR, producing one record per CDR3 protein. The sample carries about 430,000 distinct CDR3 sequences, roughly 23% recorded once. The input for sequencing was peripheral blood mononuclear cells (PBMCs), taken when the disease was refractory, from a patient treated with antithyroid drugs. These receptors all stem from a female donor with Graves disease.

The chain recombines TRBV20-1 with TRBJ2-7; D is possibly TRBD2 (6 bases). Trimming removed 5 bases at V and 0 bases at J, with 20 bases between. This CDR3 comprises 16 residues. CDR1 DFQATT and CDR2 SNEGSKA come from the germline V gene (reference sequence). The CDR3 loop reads CSAGHPGTLSSYEQYF. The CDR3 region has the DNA TGCAGTGCTGGTCACCCCGGGACTCTAAGCTCCTACGAGCAGTACTTC.

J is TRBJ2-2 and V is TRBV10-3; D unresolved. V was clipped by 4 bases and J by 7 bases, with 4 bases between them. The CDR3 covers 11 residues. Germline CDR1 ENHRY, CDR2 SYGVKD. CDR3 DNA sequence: TGTGCCATCAGTGTCCGCGGGGAGCTGTTTTTT. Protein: CAISVRGELFF.